These 5 T cell receptor beta chains originate from one sample sequenced in a study of low-dose radiotherapy and immunotherapy resistance in tumors. First-strand cDNA used TRAV- and TRBV-specific primers, covering alpha and beta chains. A constant-region primer paired with the V-primer adapter amplified TCRs over roughly 18 PCR cycles. TCRdb redid the calling of the reads with MiXCR, one entry per CDR3 protein. The sample gives more than 45,000 distinct CDR3 sequences, 20% to 25% of which show up once; around 5% is in the top ten. Indicated time point: before trial treatment. Sequencing was performed on PBMCs, taken before treatment. These receptors came from a male donor with prostate cancer.

Written as DNA, the CDR3 is TGCGCCAGCAGCCAAGGTGAGAAGTTCGAAGCTTTCTTT. It encodes CASSQGEKFEAFF. This chain connects TRBV4-1 to TRBJ1-1; D is unclear. The CDR3 runs to 13 residues. Germline CDR1 reads MGHRA; CDR2 reads YSYEKL. V was pared by 1 base and J by 8 bases, with 11 bases between.

This clonotype was counted many times. The rearrangement links TRBV2 to TRBJ1-5; weak D call: TRBD1 (6 bases). The germline V and J ends were trimmed by 6 bases and 3 bases, with 12 bases remaining between them. This CDR3 is 14 amino acids long. CDR1 is SNHLY and CDR2 is FYNNEI in the germline V gene. Here the CDR3 reads CASRGSGDNQPQHF. The CDR3 region has the DNA TGTGCCAGCAGGGGGTCAGGGGACAATCAGCCCCAGCATTTT.

This clonotype was found many times. The chain combines TRBV28 with TRBJ1-4, with TRBD1 as a possible D gene (5 bases). CDR3 length: 15 residues. CDR1 and CDR2 from the germline V gene are MDHEN and SYDVKM. Deletions cut 10 bases from V and 5 bases from J, with 20 bases between. The CDR3 protein is CATTESRALNEKLFF. The DNA of the CDR3 is TGTGCCACCACCGAATCCAGGGCATTAAATGAAAAACTGTTTTTT.

With respect to this clonotype: The germline gene is not matched at one end of the junction; a read error may be the cause. The chain uses TRBV6-6 and TRBJ2-7, with D perhaps matching TRBD1 (6 bases). The CDR3 extends over 12 amino acids. CDR1 and CDR2 (germline): MNHNY, SVGAGI (reference sequence). CDR3 in amino acids: CASSRGSYEQDF. As DNA, the CDR3 is TGTGCCAGCTCCAGGGGCTCCTACGAGCAGGACTTC.

This clonotype was recorded at least ten times. This chain joins TRBV29-1 and TRBJ2-7; the D call may be TRBD1 or TRBD2 (5 bases each). The CDR3 extends over 13 amino acids. V was shortened by 2 bases and J by 0 bases, with 8 bases between the two germline ends. Germline CDR1 is SQVTM and CDR2 is ANQGSEA. The CDR3 sequence: CSVESGSSYEQYF. In nucleotides, the CDR3 is TGCAGCGTTGAATCAGGGAGCTCCTACGAGCAGTACTTC.